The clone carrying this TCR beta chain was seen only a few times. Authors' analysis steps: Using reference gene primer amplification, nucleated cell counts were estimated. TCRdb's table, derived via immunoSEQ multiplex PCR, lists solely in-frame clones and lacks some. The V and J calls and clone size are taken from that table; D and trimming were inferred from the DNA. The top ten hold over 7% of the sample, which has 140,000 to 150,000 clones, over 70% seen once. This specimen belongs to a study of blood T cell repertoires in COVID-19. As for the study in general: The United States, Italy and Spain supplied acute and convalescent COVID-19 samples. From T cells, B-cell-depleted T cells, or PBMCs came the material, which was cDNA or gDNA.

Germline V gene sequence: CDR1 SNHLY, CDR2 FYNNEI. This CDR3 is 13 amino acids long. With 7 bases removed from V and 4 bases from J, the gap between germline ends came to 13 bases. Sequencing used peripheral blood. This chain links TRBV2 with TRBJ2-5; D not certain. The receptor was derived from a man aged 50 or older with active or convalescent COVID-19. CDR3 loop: CASTSLLAETQYF. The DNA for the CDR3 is TGTGCCAGCACGTCCCTACTTGCAGAGACCCAGTACTTC.